This is a list of T cell receptor beta chains from one sample in a study of blood T cell repertoires in COVID-19. Here immunoSEQ multiplex PCR was the method, and the copy in TCRdb shows in-frame clones only, minus some. The sample has fewer than 300,000 clones; about 70% are singletons. Source material: peripheral blood. These receptors were collected from an elderly woman with acute or convalescent COVID-19. CDR3s include the opening cysteine and the closing phenylalanine or tryptophan. The order of the fields is clone size, V gene, D gene, J gene, CDR3 DNA, CDR3 protein. D genes are given only for firm matches. Not all rows give a size; the values are once, few, many and, for expanded clones, a class.

clone_size: .; v_call: TRBV19; d_call: .; j_call: TRBJ2-5; cdr3_nt: TGTGCCAGTAGTATCAGGGGACAAGAGACCCAGTACTTC; cdr3_aa: CASSIRGQETQYF
clone_size: once; v_call: TRBV5-4; d_call: .; j_call: TRBJ2-2; cdr3_nt: TGTGCCAGCAGCTTCGACAGGAGCATTTACACCGGGGAGCTGTTTTTT; cdr3_aa: CASSFDRSIYTGELFF
clone_size: .; v_call: TRBV21-1; d_call: .; j_call: TRBJ2-5; cdr3_nt: TGTGCCAGCACCACCCGTGGGAGGAGAGGGGAGACCCAGTACTTC; cdr3_aa: CASTTRGRRGETQYF
clone_size: once; v_call: TRBV6-5; d_call: TRBD2; j_call: TRBJ2-1; cdr3_nt: TGTGCCAGCAGTAGGACTAGCCGCAATGAGCAGTTCTTC; cdr3_aa: CASSRTSRNEQFF
clone_size: .; v_call: TRBV6-1; d_call: TRBD1; j_call: TRBJ2-3; cdr3_nt: TGTGCCAGCAGTGACCGGGACAGGGCAGATACGCAGTATTTT; cdr3_aa: CASSDRDRADTQYF
clone_size: .; v_call: TRBV6-6; d_call: .; j_call: TRBJ2-3; cdr3_nt: TGTGCCAGCAGAACTAGAGATGCGCAGTATTTT; cdr3_aa: CASRTRDAQYF
clone_size: few; v_call: TRBV27; d_call: TRBD1; j_call: TRBJ1-4; cdr3_nt: TGTGCCAGCAGTTTCACCCGGACAGGACGTAATGAAAAACTGTTTTTT; cdr3_aa: CASSFTRTGRNEKLFF
clone_size: .; v_call: TRBV11-2; d_call: .; j_call: TRBJ1-1; cdr3_nt: TGTGCCAGCAGCCCCGGGGGGTACACTGAAGCTTTCTTT; cdr3_aa: CASSPGGYTEAFF
clone_size: .; v_call: TRBV7-9; d_call: TRBD2; j_call: TRBJ2-1; cdr3_nt: TGTGCCAGCAGCTTAGAGGGGGGACTAGCGGACGACAATGAGCAGTTCTTC; cdr3_aa: CASSLEGGLADDNEQFF
clone_size: .; v_call: TRBV3-1/TRBV3-2; d_call: TRBD2; j_call: TRBJ2-4; cdr3_nt: TGTGCCAGCAGCCAAGCCGGGCGGGGGAAAAACATTCAGTACTTC; cdr3_aa: CASSQAGRGKNIQYF
clone_size: few; v_call: TRBV4-1; d_call: TRBD1; j_call: TRBJ2-2; cdr3_nt: TGCGCCAGCAGCCAAGACAGGGGGCCCGGGGAGCTGTTTTTT; cdr3_aa: CASSQDRGPGELFF
clone_size: .; v_call: TRBV12-3/TRBV12-4; d_call: .; j_call: TRBJ1-2; cdr3_nt: TGTGCCAGCAGTTTAGACAGGGTGGGCTACACCTTC; cdr3_aa: CASSLDRVGYTF
clone_size: .; v_call: TRBV18; d_call: TRBD1; j_call: TRBJ1-2; cdr3_nt: TGTGCCAGCTCTCCCGGGACAGGGGCTGGCTATGGCTACACCTTC; cdr3_aa: CASSPGTGAGYGYTF
clone_size: .; v_call: TRBV18; d_call: .; j_call: TRBJ1-6; cdr3_nt: TGTGCCAGCTCCCCCTTTGTTCGGGGTGAGAATTCACCCCTCCACTTT; cdr3_aa: CASSPFVRGENSPLHF
clone_size: .; v_call: TRBV5-1; d_call: .; j_call: TRBJ2-7; cdr3_nt: TGCGCCAGCAGCTTGGCTGGGAGCTACGAGCAGTACTTC; cdr3_aa: CASSLAGSYEQYF
clone_size: .; v_call: TRBV3-1/TRBV3-2; d_call: .; j_call: TRBJ2-6; cdr3_nt: TGTGCCAGCAGTCACGCAGGGTCCGGGGCCAACGTCCTGACTTTC; cdr3_aa: CASSHAGSGANVLTF
clone_size: .; v_call: TRBV7-9; d_call: TRBD1; j_call: TRBJ1-1; cdr3_nt: TGTGCCAGCAGCTTATGGGACAGCAAGAGCGCTGAAGCTTTCTTT; cdr3_aa: CASSLWDSKSAEAFF
clone_size: .; v_call: TRBV7-8; d_call: .; j_call: TRBJ1-5; cdr3_nt: TGTGCCAGCAGCTTAGGAGGAACTGGGAATCAGCCCCAGCATTTT; cdr3_aa: CASSLGGTGNQPQHF
clone_size: few; v_call: TRBV3-1/TRBV3-2; d_call: TRBD2; j_call: TRBJ2-3; cdr3_nt: TGTGCCAGCAGCCAAGATCGGGGACTAGCGGGGGCACATACGCAGTATTTT; cdr3_aa: CASSQDRGLAGAHTQYF
clone_size: .; v_call: TRBV6-6; d_call: .; j_call: TRBJ1-1; cdr3_nt: TGTGCCAGCAGCCAAGGCCTATTGAGGGCTGAAGCTTTCTTT; cdr3_aa: CASSQGLLRAEAFF
clone_size: .; v_call: TRBV5-5; d_call: TRBD1; j_call: TRBJ2-7; cdr3_nt: TGTGCCAGCAGCTCGGATGACAGGGGACGGGAGTACTTC; cdr3_aa: CASSSDDRGREYF
clone_size: .; v_call: TRBV7-9; d_call: TRBD2; j_call: TRBJ2-3; cdr3_nt: TGTGCCAGCAGCTTATGGACTAGCACCACAGATACGCAGTATTTT; cdr3_aa: CASSLWTSTTDTQYF
clone_size: .; v_call: TRBV9; d_call: .; j_call: TRBJ1-1; cdr3_nt: TGTGCCAGCAGCTCCTTACAGGGAAGGGGAAATGTAGCTTTCTTT; cdr3_aa: CASSSLQGRGNVAFF
clone_size: .; v_call: TRBV5-1; d_call: .; j_call: TRBJ1-2; cdr3_nt: TGCGCCAGCAGCTTGGGGCAGGCGATCTATGGCTACACCTTC; cdr3_aa: CASSLGQAIYGYTF
clone_size: .; v_call: TRBV19; d_call: .; j_call: TRBJ1-5; cdr3_nt: TGTGCCAGTAGTATAGATGGGCAGGGCAATCAGCCCCAGCATTTT; cdr3_aa: CASSIDGQGNQPQHF
clone_size: .; v_call: TRBV19; d_call: .; j_call: TRBJ1-2; cdr3_nt: TGTGCCGCTTATGGGGGGGCCTATGGCTACACCTTC; cdr3_aa: CAAYGGAYGYTF
clone_size: .; v_call: TRBV20-1; d_call: TRBD1; j_call: TRBJ1-1; cdr3_nt: TGCAGTGCTGGACAGGGGACTGAAGCTTTCTTT; cdr3_aa: CSAGQGTEAFF
clone_size: .; v_call: TRBV28; d_call: TRBD1; j_call: TRBJ1-1; cdr3_nt: TGTGCCAGCAGTTTGTCCGGGACAGGGTACACTGAAGCTTTCTTT; cdr3_aa: CASSLSGTGYTEAFF
clone_size: few; v_call: TRBV3-1/TRBV3-2; d_call: TRBD2; j_call: TRBJ2-1; cdr3_nt: TGTGCCAGCAGTCTCCTAGGGAGGGCCAATGAGCAGTTCTTC; cdr3_aa: CASSLLGRANEQFF
clone_size: once; v_call: TRBV7-2; d_call: TRBD1; j_call: TRBJ1-6; cdr3_nt: TGTGCCAGCAGCTTAGGTGGAGGGGGACAGGGTACACCCCTCCACTTT; cdr3_aa: CASSLGGGGQGTPLHF
clone_size: .; v_call: TRBV19; d_call: .; j_call: TRBJ1-1; cdr3_nt: TGTGCCAGTAGGACGGGGGGGAAGATTGAAGCTTTCTTT; cdr3_aa: CASRTGGKIEAFF
clone_size: .; v_call: TRBV7-8; d_call: TRBD2; j_call: TRBJ2-1; cdr3_nt: TGTGCCAGCAGCCGGACTAGCTATGAGCAGTTCTTC; cdr3_aa: CASSRTSYEQFF
clone_size: .; v_call: TRBV12-3/TRBV12-4; d_call: TRBD2; j_call: TRBJ2-7; cdr3_nt: TGTGCCAGCAGTTCGCTAGCGGGAGTCGAGCAGTACTTC; cdr3_aa: CASSSLAGVEQYF